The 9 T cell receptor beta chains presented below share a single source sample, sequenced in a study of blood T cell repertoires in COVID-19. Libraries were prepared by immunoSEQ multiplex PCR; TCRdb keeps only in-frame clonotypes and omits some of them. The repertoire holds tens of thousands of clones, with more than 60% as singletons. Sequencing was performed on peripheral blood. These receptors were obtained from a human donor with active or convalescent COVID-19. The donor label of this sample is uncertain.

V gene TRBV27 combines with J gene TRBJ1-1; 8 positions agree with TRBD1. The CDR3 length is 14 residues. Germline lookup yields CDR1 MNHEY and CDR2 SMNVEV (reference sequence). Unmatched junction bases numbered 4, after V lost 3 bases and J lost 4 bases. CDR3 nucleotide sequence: TGTGCCAGCAGTTTTACGACAGGGGTCACTGAAGCTTTCTTT. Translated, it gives CASSFTTGVTEAFF.

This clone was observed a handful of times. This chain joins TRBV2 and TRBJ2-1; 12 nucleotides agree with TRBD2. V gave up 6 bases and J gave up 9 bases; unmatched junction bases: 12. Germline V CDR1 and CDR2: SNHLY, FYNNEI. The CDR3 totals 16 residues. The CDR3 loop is CASSQGRLAGVAEQFF. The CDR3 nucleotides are TGTGCCAGCAGCCAAGGGCGACTAGCGGGAGTTGCTGAGCAGTTCTTC.

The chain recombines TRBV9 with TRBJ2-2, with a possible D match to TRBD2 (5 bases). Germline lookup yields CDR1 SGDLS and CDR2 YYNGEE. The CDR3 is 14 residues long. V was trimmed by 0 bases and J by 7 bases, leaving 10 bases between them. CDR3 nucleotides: TGTGCCAGCAGCGTAGGCGCGGAGGACGGGGAGCTGTTTTTT. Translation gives CASSVGAEDGELFF.

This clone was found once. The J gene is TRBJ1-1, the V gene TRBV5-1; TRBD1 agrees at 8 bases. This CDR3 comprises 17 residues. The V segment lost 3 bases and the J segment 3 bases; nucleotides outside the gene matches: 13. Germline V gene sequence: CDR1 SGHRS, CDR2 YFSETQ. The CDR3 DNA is TGCGCCAGCAGCTCAGCCCCGACAGGGGAACTTTACACTGAAGCTTTCTTT. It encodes CASSSAPTGELYTEAFF.

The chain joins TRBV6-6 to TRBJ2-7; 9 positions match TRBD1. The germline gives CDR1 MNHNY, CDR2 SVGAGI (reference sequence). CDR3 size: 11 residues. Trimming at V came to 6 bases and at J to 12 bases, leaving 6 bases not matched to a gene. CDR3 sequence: CASSLRDRVYF. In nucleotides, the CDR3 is TGTGCCAGCAGCCTACGGGACAGGGTGTACTTC.

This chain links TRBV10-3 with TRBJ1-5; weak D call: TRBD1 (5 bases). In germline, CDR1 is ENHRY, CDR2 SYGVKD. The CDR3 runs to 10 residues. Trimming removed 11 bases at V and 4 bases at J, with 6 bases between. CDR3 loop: CAAGNQPQHF. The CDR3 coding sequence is TGTGCCGCAGGGAATCAGCCCCAGCATTTT.

The CDR3 DNA is TGTGCCAGCACCTCCGGGGATCTAATTAACTCTGGGGCCAACGTCCTGACTTTC. Its translation: CASTSGDLINSGANVLTF. The chain joins TRBV25-1 to TRBJ2-6; TRBD2 is a possible D gene (5 bases). CDR1 is MGHDK, CDR2 SYGVNS, per germline. The CDR3 sequence is 18 residues long. The V and J ends lost 7 bases and 0 bases respectively, with 19 bases between them. The entire variable domain, with the rest obtained from reference TRBV25-1 and TRBJ2-6, is as follows: EADIYQTPRYLVIGTGKKITLECSQTMGHDKMYWYQQDPGMELHLIHYSYGVNSTEKGDLSSESTVSRIRTEHFPLTLESARPSHTSQYLCASTSGDLINSGANVLTFGAGSRLTVL.

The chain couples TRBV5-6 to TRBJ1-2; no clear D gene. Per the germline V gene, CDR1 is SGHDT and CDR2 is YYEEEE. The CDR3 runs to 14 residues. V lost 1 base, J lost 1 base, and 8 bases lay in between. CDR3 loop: CASSLTGVNYGYTF. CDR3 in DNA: TGTGCCAGCAGCTTGACTGGAGTTAACTATGGCTACACCTTC.

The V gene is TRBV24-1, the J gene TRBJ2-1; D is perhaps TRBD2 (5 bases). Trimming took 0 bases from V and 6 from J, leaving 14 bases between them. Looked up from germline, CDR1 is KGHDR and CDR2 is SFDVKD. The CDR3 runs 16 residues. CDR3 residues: CATSDLRSSPANEQFF. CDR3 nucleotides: TGTGCCACCAGTGATTTGCGGTCTAGCCCCGCCAATGAGCAGTTCTTC.